This paragraph covers one T cell receptor (beta chain) sequence. Source study methods: Amplified reference gene primers provided the basis for estimating nucleated cell counts. The repertoire was sequenced with immunoSEQ multiplex PCR; TCRdb's copy has only in-frame clones and lacks some. That table is the source of V, J and clone size, and D and trimming were worked out from the DNA. Found here are some 180,000 clones, roughly 87% of them singletons; the top ten hold about 7.8%. The data originate from a study of blood T cell repertoires in COVID-19. The V gene's germline CDR1 is SGHRS and CDR2 YFSETQ. With 5 bases clipped from V and 6 bases from J, the junction kept 4 bases outside the gene matches. The length of the CDR3 is 12 residues.

The sequencing sample was made of peripheral blood. V usage is TRBV5-1 and J usage is TRBJ1-2; 7 positions agree with TRBD1. The TCR was taken from a woman in her sixties or seventies with COVID-19, enrolled during active disease. The CDR3 nucleotides are TGCGCCAGCAGTGAGCAGGGGGATGGCTACACCTTC. Amino acids: CASSEQGDGYTF.